Following are 23 T cell receptor beta chains from one sample sequenced in a study of CXCR3-negative and CXCR3-positive naive CD8 T cells. TRB cDNA libraries were made by UMI-labeled 5' RACE. TCRdb reprocessed the 5' RACE reads and keeps a single row for each CDR3 protein, giving no DNA. Its clone listing holds tens of thousands of distinct CDR3 sequences. The source material was naive CXCR3- CD8+ T cells from blood. Documented subset: CD45RO-CCR7+CD27+CD95- naive CD8+ T cells lacking CXCR3 (TNR3-). These receptor sequences come from a human donor in good health. Some clones in this sample may be carry-over from other donors' samples.

The chain joins TRBV9 to TRBJ1-2; the TRBD1 assignment by TCRdb is unverifiable without DNA. This CDR3 has 16 amino acids. Germline CDR1 and CDR2: SGDLS and YYNGEE. CDR3 loop: CASSAGSGTGENGYTF.

The chain carries TRBV12-3 or TRBV12-4 and TRBJ2-7; TCRdb's assignment of TRBD1 cannot be checked, as there is no DNA. The CDR3 contains 12 residues. The CDR3 spells CASSPGGDEQYF.

The rearrangement joins TRBV29-1 to TRBJ1-2. The CDR3 extends over 12 amino acids. Germline loops: CDR1 SQVTM, CDR2 ANQGSEA. CDR3 sequence reads: CSHNGDNYGYTF.

The chain's CDR3 is CASSYSRQGDTEQFF. V usage is TRBV6-2 or TRBV6-3 and J usage is TRBJ2-1; TCRdb proposes TRBD1, but this gene call is untestable without DNA. This CDR3 has 15 amino acids. Germline V gene lookup returns CDR1 MNHEY and CDR2 SVGEGT.

The chain employs TRBV29-1 and TRBJ1-5; TCRdb returns TRBD1, unconfirmable since there is no DNA. The CDR3 extends over 13 amino acids. From germline, CDR1 is SQVTM and CDR2 ANQGSEA. This CDR3 is CSVDRGDNQPQHF.

This chain joins TRBV5-1 and TRBJ2-7; TCRdb's D call of TRBD1 is untestable without DNA. CDR3 length: 15 residues. CDR1 is SGHRS, CDR2 YFSETQ, per germline. CDR3 sequence reads: CASSQDRDGSYEQYF. Together with reference TRBV5-1 and TRBJ2-7, the CDR3 gives the full variable domain: KAGVTQTPRYLIKTRGQQVTLSCSPISGHRSVSWYQQTPGQGLQFLFEYFSETQRNKGNFPGRFSGRQFSNSRSEMNVSTLELGDSALYLCASSQDRDGSYEQYFGPGTRLTVT.

The gene calls are TRBV7-9 and TRBJ2-3; TCRdb's D gene call, TRBD1, goes unchecked for lack of DNA. This CDR3 is built from 14 residues. Germline CDR1 is SEHNR and CDR2 is FQNEAQ (reference sequence). Here the CDR3 reads CASSFGTRSDTQYF.

This chain joins TRBV7-9 and TRBJ1-2; the D call from TCRdb, TRBD1, cannot be confirmed without DNA. CDR1 and CDR2 (germline): SEHNR, FQNEAQ (reference sequence). The CDR3 totals 15 residues. CDR3 sequence reads: CASSSRTAPWEGYTF.

This chain links TRBV4-3 with TRBJ2-2; TCRdb outputs TRBD2, but without DNA this stays unchecked. There are 16 residues in the CDR3. The germline V gene has CDR1 LGHNA and CDR2 YSLEER. CDR3 residues: CASSSGLAGYTGELFF.

The chain couples TRBV29-1 to TRBJ2-2. The CDR3 covers 14 residues. Germline CDR1 and CDR2: SQVTM and ANQGSEA. CDR3 sequence reads: CSVVMRSGTGELFF.

The V and J genes are TRBV7-9 and TRBJ2-5; as DNA is missing, the TRBD1 call by TCRdb cannot be tested. Germline V gives CDR1 SEHNR, CDR2 FQNEAQ (reference sequence). The CDR3 covers 15 residues. This chain's CDR3 is CASSLPWTGLETQYF.

CDR3 protein: CASSQEDATGYNEQFF. The V and J genes are TRBV4-2 and TRBJ2-1. The CDR3 is 16 residues long. Germline V gene lookup returns CDR1 LGHNA and CDR2 YNFKEQ.

The rearrangement joins TRBV7-9 to TRBJ2-7; TCRdb lists TRBD1, though no DNA is available to test this call. CDR1 and CDR2 from the germline V gene are SEHNR and FQNEAQ (reference sequence). The CDR3 has 14 amino acids. CDR3 in amino acids: CASSKSGGSDEQYF.

V usage is TRBV3-1 and J usage is TRBJ2-1; TCRdb calls TRBD2, which cannot be checked without DNA. Germline V gene lookup returns CDR1 LGHDT and CDR2 YNNKEL (reference sequence). This CDR3 is built from 17 residues. CDR3 in amino acids: CASSQEAGTSPSGEQFF.

This clonotype shows up as medium-sized (0.01 to 0.1%) by frequency. This sequence joins TRBV6-5 and TRBJ2-1; no DNA is available, so the TRBD2 call from TCRdb remains unchecked. CDR1 is MNHEY, CDR2 SVGAGI, per germline. The CDR3 sequence is 14 residues long. This CDR3 reads CASSTGTSLNEQFF.

The chain carries TRBV28 and TRBJ2-5; TCRdb's D call, TRBD1, is unchecked because there is no DNA. The CDR3 runs 16 residues. The germline V gene encodes CDR1 MDHEN and CDR2 SYDVKM. CDR3: CASSSPLATGQETQYF. The full variable domain, completed using reference TRBV28 and TRBJ2-5, is DVKVTQSSRYLVKRTGEKVFLECVQDMDHENMFWYRQDPGLGLRLIYFSYDVKMKEKGDIPEGYSVSREKKERFSLILESASTNQTSMYLCASSSPLATGQETQYFGPGTRLLVL.

The CDR3 region is CASSRGTEGPGELFF. The V and J genes are TRBV14 and TRBJ2-2; lacking DNA, the TRBD1 call made by TCRdb goes unchecked. This CDR3 has 15 residues. The germline CDR1 and CDR2 sequences are SGHDN and FVKESK.

The chain uses TRBV7-9 and TRBJ2-5; TCRdb reports TRBD1, a call that lacks DNA to check it against. In germline, CDR1 is SEHNR, CDR2 FQNEAQ (reference sequence). The CDR3 sequence is 17 residues long. CDR3 sequence: CASRSTEGTGDQETQYF.

V and J are TRBV7-9 and TRBJ2-1; as DNA is missing, the TRBD1 call by TCRdb cannot be tested. Germline CDR1 reads SEHNR; CDR2 reads FQNEAQ (reference sequence). There are 12 residues in the CDR3. The CDR3 spells CASSYPVDEQFF. The variable domain in full, completed from reference TRBV7-9 and TRBJ2-1, reads DTGVSQNPRHKITKRGQNVTFRCDPISEHNRLYWYRQTLGQGPEFLTYFQNEAQLEKSRLLSDRFSAERPKGSFSTLEIQRTEQGDSAMYLCASSYPVDEQFFGPGTRLTVL.

The chain combines TRBV7-2 with TRBJ2-7. The germline gives CDR1 SGHTA, CDR2 FQGNSA. The CDR3 consists of 14 residues. The CDR3 is CASSLSTLSYEQYF.

This clonotype is called medium-sized based on its frequency. This sequence joins TRBV4-1 and TRBJ2-1; the D call from TCRdb, TRBD1, cannot be confirmed without DNA. CDR3 length equals 18 residues. Germline V gene data show CDR1 as MGHRA and CDR2 as YSYEKL. CDR3 amino acids: CASSQVGTQPTPYNEQFF.

V and J are TRBV7-7 and TRBJ1-1. The CDR3 has 13 residues. Germline CDR1 is SSHAT and CDR2 is FNYEAQ (reference sequence). The CDR3 region is CASSLERNTEAFF.

This clonotype is medium-sized by frequency. The V and J genes are TRBV29-1 and TRBJ2-1; lacking DNA, the TRBD1 call made by TCRdb goes unchecked. The CDR3 has 12 residues. CDR1 is SQVTM and CDR2 is ANQGSEA in the germline V gene. The CDR3 protein is CSSGQGYNEQFF.